The TCR beta chain under discussion was sequenced for a study of blood T cell repertoires in COVID-19 (TCRdb year 2020). In terms of the full investigation: Samples covering the acute and convalescent phases of COVID-19 were provided by collaborators in the United States, Italy and Spain. The prospective study material was composed of cDNA or gDNA derived from T cells, B-cell-depleted T cells, or PBMCs. Deeply sampled blood TCRbeta repertoires from subjects exposed to, actively infected with, or recovered from COVID-19 were included in the dataset. A freely available public database, intended as a resource for researchers studying the immune response to SARS-CoV-2, is where the repertoires were released. Samples came from the ongoing ImmuneRACE study (first 160 participants) plus 1,254 subjects from 6 global collaborators. Nearly every sample came with metadata listing a de-identified subject ID, COVID-19 status, age in years and sex. HLA class I and class II types, where available, came from metadata supplied by the sample provider rather than from assay-based typing.

The immunoSEQ Assay, a bias-controlled multiplex PCR, was used to amplify TCRbeta CDR3 regions from genomic DNA. As for the authors' bioinformatics: Nucleated cell counts per sample were estimated from amplification of reference gene primers within the assay. To quantify the absolute abundance of each unique TCRbeta CDR3 rearrangement, sequence reads were collapsed and filtered. For each sample, productive Simpson clonality was calculated as the square root of Simpson's diversity index over productive rearrangements. As stored in TCRdb, this immuneACCESS dataset retains in-frame rearrangements with V and J assigned. A fraction of the clones does not appear; measured against another copy, unresolved V genes explain less than half of the discrepancy, and the remainder lacks a known reason. The V and J calls and the clone size are those of that table, but D and trimming were determined from the DNA. Counted in this sample were some 290,000 clones; 86% of them appeared once. 10% to 15% of the sample rests with the top ten.

One collaborating source in Seattle enrolled patients while the patients were actively infected and followed the patients over time throughout the course of disease. Whole blood was collected in K2EDTA tubes by collaborating institutions according to the institutions' own protocols. For TCRbeta analysis, collaborators shipped samples as frozen whole blood, isolated PBMCs, or DNA extracted from either of those sample types. V ends up 3 bases short and J 0 bases short, with an unmatched junction base count of 3. The germline V gene specifies SGHTA as CDR1 and FQGNSA as CDR2. Including cysteine and phenylalanine, the CDR3 has 15 amino acids. Left in the record is the CDR3 DNA by itself, 45 bases read in frame from the first base. Study-level results and caveats: How much clinical and demographic metadata was included differed by source and by participant, and the metadata was provided uncurated.

Comments on this clone: This receptor's antigen is unknown. Within one base of it there is no much larger clone, and no base qualities were kept.

The sequence derives from a woman aged 30 to 39 with COVID-19, enrolled during active disease. Recombination linked TRBV7-2 to TRBJ2-7; 9 bases in the middle match TRBD2. Sequencing used peripheral blood. Here is the DNA: TGTGCCAGCAGCTTTAGCGGGGGCAGCTCCTACGAGCAGTACTTC. It specifies CASSFSGGSSYEQYF.